The sample holds a few counts of the clone carrying this T cell receptor beta chain. Antigen: not known. CDR1 is MDHEN and CDR2 is SYDVKM in the germline V gene. The CDR3 runs to 15 residues. With V trimmed by 7 bases and J by 5 bases, 10 bases remained unmatched. The entry originates in a study of glioma-infiltrating T cells. Study-level background: Low-grade gliomas were grade II; glioblastomas were grade IV at initial diagnosis. Study-wide results and caveats: CDR3 overlap between tissue and blood was very small.

Amplification of TCR alpha and beta CDR3 regions from RNA used iRepertoire nested multiplex PCR. One entry per CDR3 protein, called by TCRdb with MiXCR from the multiplex PCR reads. Seen here are 400,000 or so distinct CDR3 sequences, 41% observed once, and the top ten hold approximately 12%. This TCR was recovered from a human donor with low-grade glioma or glioblastoma, undergoing nonglioma brain surgery, or in good health (not recorded which). V usage is TRBV28 and J usage is TRBJ2-5; 10 bases match TRBD1. Sequencing input: glioma tissue, nonneoplastic brain tissue, or PBMCs (not recorded which). The CDR3 region is CASTLGDRGYETQYF. The CDR3 DNA is TGTGCCAGCACCTTGGGGGACAGGGGTTATGAGACCCAGTACTTC.